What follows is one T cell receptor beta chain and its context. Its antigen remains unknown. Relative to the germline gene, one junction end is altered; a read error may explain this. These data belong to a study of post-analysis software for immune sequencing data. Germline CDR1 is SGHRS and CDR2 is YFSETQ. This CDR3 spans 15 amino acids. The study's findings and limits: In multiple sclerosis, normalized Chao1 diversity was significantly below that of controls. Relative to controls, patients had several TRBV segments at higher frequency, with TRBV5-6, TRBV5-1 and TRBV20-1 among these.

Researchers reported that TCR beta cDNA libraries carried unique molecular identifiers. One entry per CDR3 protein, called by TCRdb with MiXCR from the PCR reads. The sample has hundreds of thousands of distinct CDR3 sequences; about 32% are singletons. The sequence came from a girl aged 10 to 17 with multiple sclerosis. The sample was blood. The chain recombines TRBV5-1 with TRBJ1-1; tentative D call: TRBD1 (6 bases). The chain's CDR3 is CTSSDRGGANTEAFF. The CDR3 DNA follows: TGCACCAGCAGCGACAGAGGGGGGGCCAACACTGAAGCTTTCTTT.